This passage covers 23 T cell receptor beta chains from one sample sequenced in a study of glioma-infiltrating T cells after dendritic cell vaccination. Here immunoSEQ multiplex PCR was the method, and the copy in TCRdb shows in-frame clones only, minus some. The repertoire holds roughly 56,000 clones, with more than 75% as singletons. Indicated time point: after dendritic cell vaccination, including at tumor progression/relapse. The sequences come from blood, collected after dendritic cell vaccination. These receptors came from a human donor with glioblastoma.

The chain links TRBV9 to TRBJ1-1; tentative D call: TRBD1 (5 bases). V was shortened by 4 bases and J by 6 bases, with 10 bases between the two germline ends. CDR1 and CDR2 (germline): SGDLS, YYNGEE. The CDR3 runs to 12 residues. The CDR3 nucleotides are TGTGCCAGCAGCTCTGGGGGGGCTGAAGCTTTCTTT. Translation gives CASSSGGAEAFF.

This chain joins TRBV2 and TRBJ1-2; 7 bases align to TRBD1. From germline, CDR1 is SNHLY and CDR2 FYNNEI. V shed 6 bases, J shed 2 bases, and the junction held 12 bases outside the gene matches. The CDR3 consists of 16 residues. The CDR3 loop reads CASSRTGQSTNYGYTF. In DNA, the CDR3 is TGTGCCAGCAGCCGGACGGGACAGTCGACCAACTATGGCTACACCTTC. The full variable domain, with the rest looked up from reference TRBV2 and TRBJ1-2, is EPEVTQTPSHQVTQMGQEVILRCVPISNHLYFYWYRQILGQKVEFLVSFYNNEISEKSEIFDDQFSVERPDGSNFTLKIRSTKLEDSAMYFCASSRTGQSTNYGYTFGSGTRLTVV.

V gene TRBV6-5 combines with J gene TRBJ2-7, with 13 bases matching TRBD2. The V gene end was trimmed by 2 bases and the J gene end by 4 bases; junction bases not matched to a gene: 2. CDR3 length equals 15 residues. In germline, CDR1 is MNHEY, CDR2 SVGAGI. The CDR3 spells CASSYETSGGYEQYF. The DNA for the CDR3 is TGTGCCAGCAGTTACGAGACTAGCGGGGGGTACGAGCAGTACTTC.

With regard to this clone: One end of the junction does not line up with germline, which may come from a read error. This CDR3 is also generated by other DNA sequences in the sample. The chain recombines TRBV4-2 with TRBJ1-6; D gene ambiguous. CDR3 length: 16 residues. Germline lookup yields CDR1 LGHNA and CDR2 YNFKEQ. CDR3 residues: CASSDRRSSYNSPLHF. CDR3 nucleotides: TGTGCCAGCAGCGACCGCCGGAGCTCCTATAATTCCCCCCTCCACTTT.

CDR3 nucleotides: TGTGCCAGCCACCCCAGGGCCTCGAACACCGGGGAGCTGTTTTTT. Translated, it gives CASHPRASNTGELFF. The rearrangement uses TRBV21-1 and TRBJ2-2; the listed D gene, TRBD1, was not tested against the DNA. TRBV21-1 is shown as a pseudogene. This CDR3 is 15 amino acids long.

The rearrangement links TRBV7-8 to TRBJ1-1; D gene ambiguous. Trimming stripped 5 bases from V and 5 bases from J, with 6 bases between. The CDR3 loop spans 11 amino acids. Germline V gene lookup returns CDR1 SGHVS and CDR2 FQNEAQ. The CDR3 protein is CASSPLTEAFF. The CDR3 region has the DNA TGTGCCAGCAGCCCCTTAACTGAAGCTTTCTTT.

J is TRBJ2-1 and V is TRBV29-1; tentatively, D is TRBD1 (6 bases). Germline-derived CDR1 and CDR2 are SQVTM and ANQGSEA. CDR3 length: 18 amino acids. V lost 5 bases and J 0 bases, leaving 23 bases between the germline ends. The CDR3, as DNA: TGCAGCGTTTCTGGACAGCCCGATGGTCTCAGCTCCTACAATGAGCAGTTCTTC. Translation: CSVSGQPDGLSSYNEQFF.

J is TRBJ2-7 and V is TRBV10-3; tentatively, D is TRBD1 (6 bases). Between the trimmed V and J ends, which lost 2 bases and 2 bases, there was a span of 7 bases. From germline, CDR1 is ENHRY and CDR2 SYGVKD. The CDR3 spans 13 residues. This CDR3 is CAISEGTPYEQYF. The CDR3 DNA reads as TGTGCCATCAGTGAGGGGACACCCTACGAGCAGTACTTC.

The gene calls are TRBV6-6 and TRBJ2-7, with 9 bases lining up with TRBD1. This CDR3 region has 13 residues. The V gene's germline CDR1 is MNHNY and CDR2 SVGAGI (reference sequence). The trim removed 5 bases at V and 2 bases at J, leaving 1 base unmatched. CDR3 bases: TGTGCCAGCAGTAGGGACAGGGCCTACGAGCAGTACTTC. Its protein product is CASSRDRAYEQYF.

The CDR3 here is CASSPGYEQYF. CDR3 sequence (DNA): TGTGCCAGCAGCCCCGGCTACGAGCAGTACTTC. The rearrangement links TRBV7-2 to TRBJ2-7; D uncertain. CDR3 length: 11 amino acids. V was pared by 5 bases and J by 3 bases, with 5 bases between. The germline V gene has CDR1 SGHTA and CDR2 FQGNSA.

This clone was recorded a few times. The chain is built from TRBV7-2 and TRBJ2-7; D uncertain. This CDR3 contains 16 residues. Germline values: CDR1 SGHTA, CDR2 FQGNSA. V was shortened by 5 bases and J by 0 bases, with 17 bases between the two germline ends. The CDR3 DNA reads TGTGCCAGCAGCCCCGGCAGCAGTGGGCACTCCTACGAGCAGTACTTC. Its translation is CASSPGSSGHSYEQYF.

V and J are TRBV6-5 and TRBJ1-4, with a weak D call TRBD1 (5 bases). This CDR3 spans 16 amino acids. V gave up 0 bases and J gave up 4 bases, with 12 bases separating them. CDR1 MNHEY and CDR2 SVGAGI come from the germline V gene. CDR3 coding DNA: TGTGCCAGCAGTTACTCGTTGGGGGGAGTTAATGAAAAACTGTTTTTT. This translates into CASSYSLGGVNEKLFF.

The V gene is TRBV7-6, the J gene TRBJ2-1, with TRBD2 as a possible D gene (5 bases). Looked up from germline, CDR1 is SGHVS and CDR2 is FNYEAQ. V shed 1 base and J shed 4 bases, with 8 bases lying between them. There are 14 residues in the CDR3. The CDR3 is CASSLGGLYNEQFF. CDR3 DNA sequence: TGTGCCAGCAGCTTAGGAGGACTGTACAATGAGCAGTTCTTC. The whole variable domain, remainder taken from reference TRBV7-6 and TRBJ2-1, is GAGVSQSPRYKVTKRGQDVALRCDPISGHVSLYWYRQALGQGPEFLTYFNYEAQQDKSGLPNDRFSAERPEGSISTLTIQRTEQRDSAMYRCASSLGGLYNEQFFGPGTRLTVL.

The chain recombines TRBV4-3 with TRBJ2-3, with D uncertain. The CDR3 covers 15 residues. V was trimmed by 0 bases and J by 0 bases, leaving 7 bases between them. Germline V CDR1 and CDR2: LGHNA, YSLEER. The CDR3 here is CASSQDRSSTDTQYF. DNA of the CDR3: TGCGCCAGCAGCCAAGATCGGTCAAGCACAGATACGCAGTATTTT.

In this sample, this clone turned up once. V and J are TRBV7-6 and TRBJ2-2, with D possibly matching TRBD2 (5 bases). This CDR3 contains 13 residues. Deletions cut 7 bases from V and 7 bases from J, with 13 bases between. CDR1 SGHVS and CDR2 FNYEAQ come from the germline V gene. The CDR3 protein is CASTPMGVGELFF. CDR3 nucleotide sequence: TGTGCCAGCACCCCGATGGGAGTCGGGGAGCTGTTTTTT.

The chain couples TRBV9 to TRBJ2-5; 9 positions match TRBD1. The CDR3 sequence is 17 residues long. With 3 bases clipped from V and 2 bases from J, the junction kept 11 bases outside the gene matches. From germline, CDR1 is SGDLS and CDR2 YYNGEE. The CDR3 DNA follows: TGTGCCAGCAGCGCACCAAGGGAGGACAGGGGACAAGAGACCCAGTACTTC. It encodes CASSAPREDRGQETQYF. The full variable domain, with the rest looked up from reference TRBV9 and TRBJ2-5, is DSGVTQTPKHLITATGQRVTLRCSPRSGDLSVYWYQQSLDQGLQFLIQYYNGEERAKGNILERFSAQQFPDLHSELNLSSLELGDSALYFCASSAPREDRGQETQYFGPGTRLLVL.

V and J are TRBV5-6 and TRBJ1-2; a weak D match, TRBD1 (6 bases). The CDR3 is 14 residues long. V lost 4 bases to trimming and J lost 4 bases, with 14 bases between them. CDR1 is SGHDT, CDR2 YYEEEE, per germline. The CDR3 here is CASSRQELSYGYTF. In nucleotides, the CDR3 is TGTGCCAGCAGCCGACAGGAACTGAGCTATGGCTACACCTTC.

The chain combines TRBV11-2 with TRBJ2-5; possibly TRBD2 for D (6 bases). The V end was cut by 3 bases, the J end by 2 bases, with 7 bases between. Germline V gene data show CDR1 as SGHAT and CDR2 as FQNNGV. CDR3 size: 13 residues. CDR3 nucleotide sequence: TGTGCCAGCAGCTTTGGGGGGCAAGAGACCCAGTACTTC. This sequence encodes CASSFGGQETQYF.

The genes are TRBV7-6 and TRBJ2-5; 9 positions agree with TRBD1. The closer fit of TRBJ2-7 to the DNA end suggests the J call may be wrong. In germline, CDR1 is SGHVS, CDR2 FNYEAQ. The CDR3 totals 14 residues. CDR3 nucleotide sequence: TGTGCCAGCAGCTTTGGACAGGGGACCTACGAGCAGTACTTC. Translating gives CASSFGQGTYEQYF.

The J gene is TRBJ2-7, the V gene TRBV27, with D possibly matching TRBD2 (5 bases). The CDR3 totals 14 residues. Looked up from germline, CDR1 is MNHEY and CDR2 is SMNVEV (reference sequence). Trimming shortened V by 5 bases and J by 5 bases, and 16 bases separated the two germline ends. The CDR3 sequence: CASSVEDPGDEQYF. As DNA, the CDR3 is TGTGCCAGCAGTGTGGAGGACCCCGGGGACGAGCAGTACTTC.

The DNA for the CDR3 is TGCGCCAGCAGCCAACGACCGGGACAGTCTAATGAAAAACTGTTTTTT. Translation gives CASSQRPGQSNEKLFF. The J gene is TRBJ1-4, the V gene TRBV4-1; 7 nucleotides align to TRBD1. The CDR3 runs 16 residues. The J segment lost 3 bases and the V segment lost 2 bases, leaving 6 bases of the junction unmatched. The germline V gene encodes CDR1 MGHRA and CDR2 YSYEKL.

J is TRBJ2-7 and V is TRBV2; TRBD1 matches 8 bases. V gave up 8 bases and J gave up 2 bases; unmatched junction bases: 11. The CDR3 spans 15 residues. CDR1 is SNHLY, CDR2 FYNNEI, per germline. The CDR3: CASVLTGDPTYEQYF. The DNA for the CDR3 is TGTGCCAGCGTGTTGACAGGGGATCCAACCTACGAGCAGTACTTC.

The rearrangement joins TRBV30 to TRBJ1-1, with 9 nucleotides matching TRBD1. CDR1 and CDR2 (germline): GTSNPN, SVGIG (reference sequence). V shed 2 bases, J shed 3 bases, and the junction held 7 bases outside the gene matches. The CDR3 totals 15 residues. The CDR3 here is CAWSNPWTGDTEAFF. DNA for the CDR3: TGTGCCTGGAGTAACCCCTGGACAGGGGACACTGAAGCTTTCTTT. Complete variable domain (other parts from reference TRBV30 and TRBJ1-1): SQTIHQWPATLVQPVGSPLSLECTVEGTSNPNLYWYRQAAGRGLQLLFYSVGIGQISSEVPQNLSASRPQDRQFILSSKKLLLSDSGFYLCAWSNPWTGDTEAFFGQGTRLTVV.